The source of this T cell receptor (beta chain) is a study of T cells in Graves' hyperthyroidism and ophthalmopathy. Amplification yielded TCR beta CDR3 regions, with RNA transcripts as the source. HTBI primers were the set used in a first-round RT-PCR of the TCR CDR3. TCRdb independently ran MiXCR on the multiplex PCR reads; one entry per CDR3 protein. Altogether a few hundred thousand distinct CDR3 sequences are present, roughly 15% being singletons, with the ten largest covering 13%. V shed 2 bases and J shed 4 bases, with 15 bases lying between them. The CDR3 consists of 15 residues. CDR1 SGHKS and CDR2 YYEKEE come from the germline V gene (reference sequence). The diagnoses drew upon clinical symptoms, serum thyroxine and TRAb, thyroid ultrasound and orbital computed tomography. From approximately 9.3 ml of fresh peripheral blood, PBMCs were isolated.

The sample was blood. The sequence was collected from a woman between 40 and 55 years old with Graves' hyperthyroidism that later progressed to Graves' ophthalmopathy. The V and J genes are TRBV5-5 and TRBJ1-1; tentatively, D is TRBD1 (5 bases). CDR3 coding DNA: TGTGCCAGCAGCTTAGAGGGGCAATGGGTCACTGAAGCTTTCTTT. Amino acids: CASSLEGQWVTEAFF.